The 14 T cell receptor beta chains in this list originate from one sample, sequenced in a study of siplizumab effects on memory and regulatory T cells (dated by TCRdb to about 2019). Library preparation employed the immunoSEQ multiplex PCR assay. TCRdb mirrors the immuneACCESS table, restricted to in-frame sequences. Some clones are absent from its copies; in checked studies, under half trace to an unresolved V gene, and the reason for the others is unknown. A total of some 100,000 clones appear in this sample, roughly 93% of them only once. The ten top clones hold 6% to 7% of the sample. Sequencing input: CD8+ T cells sorted from blood. The receptors here all came from a human donor in good health.

The V call is TRBV27, the J call TRBJ1-1, with unresolved D. Between the trimmed V and J ends, which lost 5 bases and 8 bases, there was a span of 12 bases. The V gene's germline CDR1 is MNHEY and CDR2 SMNVEV (reference sequence). This CDR3 comprises 12 residues. The CDR3 spells CASSSGKREAFF. The CDR3 DNA sequence: TGTGCCAGCAGTAGTGGCAAGAGAGAAGCTTTCTTT.

The V call is TRBV19, the J call TRBJ2-3; D is unclear. The germline gives CDR1 LNHDA, CDR2 SQIVND (reference sequence). CDR3 length: 16 amino acids. V gave up 7 bases and J gave up 0 bases, with 17 bases separating them. The CDR3 reads CASTPFWVSSTDTQYF. As DNA, the CDR3 is TGTGCCAGTACCCCGTTTTGGGTTTCTAGCACAGATACGCAGTATTTT.

The J gene is TRBJ2-5, the V gene TRBV7-9; D is uncertain. The CDR3 length is 12 residues. The germline gives CDR1 SEHNR, CDR2 FQNEAQ (reference sequence). V was clipped by 5 bases and J by 3 bases, with 7 bases between them. CDR3 sequence (DNA): TGTGCCAGCAGCGCCCAAGAAGAGACCCAGTACTTC. It codes for CASSAQEETQYF.

The chain employs TRBV9 and TRBJ2-3, with 7 bases lining up with TRBD2. The CDR3 has 15 amino acids. Looked up from germline, CDR1 is SGDLS and CDR2 is YYNGEE. The J segment lost 0 bases and the V segment lost 3 bases, leaving 4 bases of the junction unmatched. The CDR3 here is CASSAGGSSTDTQYF. CDR3 sequence (DNA): TGTGCCAGCAGCGCCGGGGGGTCTAGCACAGATACGCAGTATTTT.

The chain carries TRBV4-1 and TRBJ2-7; D is uncertain. V was pared by 0 bases and J by 3 bases, with 15 bases between. The CDR3 is 16 amino acids. Germline V CDR1 and CDR2: MGHRA, YSYEKL. CDR3 sequence (DNA): TGCGCCAGCAGCCAAGAGGCATCGGGTACTATCTACGAGCAGTACTTC. Translating gives CASSQEASGTIYEQYF.

The rearrangement uses TRBV7-6 and TRBJ2-7, with D maybe TRBD2 (6 bases). V was cut by 3 bases and J by 3 bases, with 15 bases left in between. Germline V CDR1 and CDR2: SGHVS, FNYEAQ. The CDR3 runs 15 residues. CDR3 residues: CASSFSTGLRYEQYF. The DNA for the CDR3 is TGTGCCAGCAGCTTTTCGACGGGACTCCGCTACGAGCAGTACTTC.

The gene calls are TRBV6-4 and TRBJ2-6, with D unclear. The V end was cut by 5 bases, the J end by 0 bases, with 8 bases between. Germline CDR1 reads MRHNA; CDR2 reads SNTAGT. There are 15 residues in the CDR3. The CDR3 protein is CASSLDISGANVLTF. In DNA, the CDR3 is TGTGCCAGCAGTCTAGACATCTCTGGGGCCAACGTCCTGACTTTC.

The rearrangement joins TRBV7-9 to TRBJ1-2; maybe TRBD1 (6 bases). The CDR3 sequence is 11 residues long. Trimming shortened V by 4 bases and J by 6 bases, and 6 bases separated the two germline ends. Per germline, CDR1 SEHNR and CDR2 FQNEAQ (reference sequence). CDR3 loop: CASSSGDGYTF. The CDR3 coding sequence is TGTGCCAGCAGCTCAGGGGATGGCTACACCTTC.

The V and J genes are TRBV13 and TRBJ2-5; TRBD2 might be the D (6 bases). CDR1 and CDR2 (germline): PRHDT, FYEKMQ (reference sequence). Trimming took 0 bases from V and 6 from J, leaving 14 bases between them. The CDR3 runs to 15 residues. The CDR3 coding sequence is TGTGCCAGCAGCTTAGGCCCGCGGAGGGACCAGACCCAGTACTTC. This gives the protein CASSLGPRRDQTQYF.

J is TRBJ2-7 and V is TRBV18; no clear D gene. V shed 2 bases and J shed 4 bases, with 12 bases lying between them. Germline CDR1 and CDR2: KGHSH and LQKENI. The CDR3 loop spans 14 amino acids. The CDR3 spells CASSPGSWSYEQYF. In nucleotides, the CDR3 is TGTGCCAGCTCACCAGGGTCGTGGTCTTACGAGCAGTACTTC. The entire variable domain, with the rest obtained from reference TRBV18 and TRBJ2-7, is as follows: NAGVMQNPRHLVRRRGQEARLRCSPMKGHSHVYWYRQLPEEGLKFMVYLQKENIIDESGMPKERFSAEFPKEGPSILRIQQVVRGDSAAYFCASSPGSWSYEQYFGPGTRLTVT.

The J gene is TRBJ2-7, the V gene TRBV5-6; D unresolved. Germline CDR1 is SGHDT and CDR2 is YYEEEE. The CDR3 sequence is 14 residues long. The V and J ends lost 4 bases and 5 bases respectively, with 16 bases between them. The CDR3 nucleotides read TGTGCCAGCAGCGAGACTTCGACGGTGAACGAGCAGTACTTC. Translated: CASSETSTVNEQYF.

V is TRBV12-5 and J is TRBJ1-1; tentatively, D is TRBD1 (6 bases). CDR3 length: 13 residues. V gave up 1 base and J gave up 5 bases, with 8 bases separating them. CDR1 and CDR2 from the germline V gene are LGHNT and FRNRAP. CDR3 loop: CASGLDRVTEAFF. CDR3 nucleotide sequence: TGTGCTAGTGGTTTGGACAGGGTTACTGAAGCTTTCTTT.

This chain connects TRBV2 to TRBJ1-5, with 10 bases matching TRBD1. This CDR3 comprises 15 residues. The ends lost 11 bases at V and 4 bases at J; junction bases unmatched: 11. From germline, CDR1 is SNHLY and CDR2 FYNNEI. The CDR3 bases are TGTGCCCGATCCGTTGAGGGACAGGGGAATCAGCCCCAGCATTTT. It yields the protein CARSVEGQGNQPQHF.

V gene TRBV11-2 combines with J gene TRBJ2-7; TRBD2 is a possible D gene (5 bases). Germline V gives CDR1 SGHAT, CDR2 FQNNGV. V was shortened by 5 bases and J by 2 bases, with 7 bases between the two germline ends. The CDR3 has 12 residues. The CDR3 bases are TGTGCCAGCAGCGCCGGGACCTACGAGCAGTACTTC. Translation: CASSAGTYEQYF. Full variable domain (rest looked up from reference TRBV11-2 and TRBJ2-7): EAGVAQSPRYKIIEKRQSVAFWCNPISGHATLYWYQQILGQGPKLLIQFQNNGVVDDSQLPKDRFSAERLKGVDSTLKIQPAKLEDSAVYLCASSAGTYEQYFGPGTRLTVT.